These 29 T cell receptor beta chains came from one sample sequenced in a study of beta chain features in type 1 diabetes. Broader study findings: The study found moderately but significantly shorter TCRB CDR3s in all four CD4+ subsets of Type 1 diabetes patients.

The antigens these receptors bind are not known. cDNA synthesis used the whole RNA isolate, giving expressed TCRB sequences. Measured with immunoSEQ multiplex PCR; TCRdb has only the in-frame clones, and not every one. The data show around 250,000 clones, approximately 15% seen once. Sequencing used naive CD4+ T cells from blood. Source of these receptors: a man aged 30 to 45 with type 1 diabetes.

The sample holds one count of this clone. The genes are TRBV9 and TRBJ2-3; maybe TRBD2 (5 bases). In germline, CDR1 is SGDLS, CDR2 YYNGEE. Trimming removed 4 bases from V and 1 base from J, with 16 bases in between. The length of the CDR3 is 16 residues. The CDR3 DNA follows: TGTGCCAGCAGCCCCCGTTGGGAGAGAGGCACAGATACGCAGTATTTT. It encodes CASSPRWERGTDTQYF.

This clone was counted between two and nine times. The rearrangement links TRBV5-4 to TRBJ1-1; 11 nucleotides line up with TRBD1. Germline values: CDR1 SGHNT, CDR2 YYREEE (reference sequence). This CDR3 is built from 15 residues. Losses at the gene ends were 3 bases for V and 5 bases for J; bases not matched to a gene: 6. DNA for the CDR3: TGTGCCAGCAGCTCCCCCCGGGACAGGGGGACTGAAGCTTTCTTT. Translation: CASSSPRDRGTEAFF.

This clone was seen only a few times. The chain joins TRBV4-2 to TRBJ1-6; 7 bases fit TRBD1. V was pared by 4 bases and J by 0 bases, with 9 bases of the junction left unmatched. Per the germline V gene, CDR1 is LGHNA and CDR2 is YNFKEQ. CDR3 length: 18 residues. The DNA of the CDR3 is TGTGCCAGCAGCCCCGGGACAGCGAGCGACTCCTATAATTCACCCCTCCACTTT. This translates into CASSPGTASDSYNSPLHF.

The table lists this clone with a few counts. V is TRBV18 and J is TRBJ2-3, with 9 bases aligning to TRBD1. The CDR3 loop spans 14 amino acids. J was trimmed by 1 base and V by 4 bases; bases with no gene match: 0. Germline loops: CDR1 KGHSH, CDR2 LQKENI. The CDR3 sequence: CASSRDRGTDTQYF. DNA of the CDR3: TGTGCCAGCTCACGGGACAGGGGCACAGATACGCAGTATTTT.

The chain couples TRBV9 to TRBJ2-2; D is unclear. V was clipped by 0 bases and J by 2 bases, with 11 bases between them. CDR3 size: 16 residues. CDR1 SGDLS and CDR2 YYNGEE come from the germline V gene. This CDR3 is CASSVAMVPNTGELFF. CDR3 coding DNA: TGTGCCAGCAGCGTAGCTATGGTCCCCAACACCGGGGAGCTGTTTTTT.

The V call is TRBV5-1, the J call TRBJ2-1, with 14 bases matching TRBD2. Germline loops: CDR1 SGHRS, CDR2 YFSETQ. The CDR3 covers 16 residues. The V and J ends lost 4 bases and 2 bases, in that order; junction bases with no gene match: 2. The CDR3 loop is CASSRTSGGTYNEQFF. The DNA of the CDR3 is TGCGCCAGCAGCCGGACTAGCGGGGGGACCTACAATGAGCAGTTCTTC.

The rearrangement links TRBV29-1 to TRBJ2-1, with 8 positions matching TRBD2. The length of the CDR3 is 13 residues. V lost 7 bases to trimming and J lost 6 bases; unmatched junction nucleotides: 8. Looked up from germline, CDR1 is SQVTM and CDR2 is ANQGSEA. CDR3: CSAVKTSVNEQFF. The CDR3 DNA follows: TGCAGCGCGGTAAAGACTAGCGTCAATGAGCAGTTCTTC.

The CDR3 DNA reads TGTGCCAGCAGCCAAGAGGACAGGGGCAATCAGCCCCAGCATTTT. The encoded protein is CASSQEDRGNQPQHF. This chain joins TRBV4-2 and TRBJ1-5, with 8 positions matching TRBD1. The germline V gene has CDR1 LGHNA and CDR2 YNFKEQ. V trimming: 0 bases; J trimming: 2 bases; junction bases outside the gene matches: 0. The CDR3 loop spans 15 amino acids.

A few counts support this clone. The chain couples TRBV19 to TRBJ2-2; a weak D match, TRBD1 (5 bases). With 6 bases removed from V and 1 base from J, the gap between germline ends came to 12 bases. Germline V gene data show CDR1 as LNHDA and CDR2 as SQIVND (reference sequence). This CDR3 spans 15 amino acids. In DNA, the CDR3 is TGTGCCAGTAGGTTGAGGACAATGAACACCGGGGAGCTGTTTTTT. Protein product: CASRLRTMNTGELFF.

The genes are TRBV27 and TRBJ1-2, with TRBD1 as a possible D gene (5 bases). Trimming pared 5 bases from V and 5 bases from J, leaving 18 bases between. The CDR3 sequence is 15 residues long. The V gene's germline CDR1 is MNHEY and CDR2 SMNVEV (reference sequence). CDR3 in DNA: TGTGCCAGCAGTCCGACCGGTATAGGGGTTTATGGCTACACCTTC. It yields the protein CASSPTGIGVYGYTF.

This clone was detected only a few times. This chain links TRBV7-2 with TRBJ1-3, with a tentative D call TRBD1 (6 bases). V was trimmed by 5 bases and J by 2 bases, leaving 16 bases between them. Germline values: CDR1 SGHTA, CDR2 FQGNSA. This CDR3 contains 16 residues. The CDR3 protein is CASSLTGTPAGNTIYF. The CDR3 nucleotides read TGTGCCAGCAGCCTCACCGGGACACCGGCTGGAAACACCATATATTTT. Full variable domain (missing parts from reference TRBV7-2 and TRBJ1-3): GAGVSQSPSNKVTEKGKDVELRCDPISGHTALYWYRQSLGQGLEFLIYFQGNSAPDKSGLPSDRFSAERTGGSVSTLTIQRTQQEDSAVYLCASSLTGTPAGNTIYFGEGSWLTVV.

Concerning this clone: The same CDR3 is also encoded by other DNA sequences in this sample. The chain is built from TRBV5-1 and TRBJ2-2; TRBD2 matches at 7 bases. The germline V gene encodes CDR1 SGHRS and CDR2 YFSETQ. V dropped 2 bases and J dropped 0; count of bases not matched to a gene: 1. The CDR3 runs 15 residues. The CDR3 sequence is CASSLAGPNTGELFF. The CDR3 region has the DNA TGCGCCAGCAGCTTAGCGGGGCCGAACACCGGGGAGCTGTTTTTT.

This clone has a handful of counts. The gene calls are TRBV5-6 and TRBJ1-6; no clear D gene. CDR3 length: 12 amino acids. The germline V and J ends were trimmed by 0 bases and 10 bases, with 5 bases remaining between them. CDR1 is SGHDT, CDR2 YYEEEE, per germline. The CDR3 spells CASSLALSPLHF. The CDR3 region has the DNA TGTGCCAGCAGCTTGGCCCTGTCACCCCTCCACTTT.

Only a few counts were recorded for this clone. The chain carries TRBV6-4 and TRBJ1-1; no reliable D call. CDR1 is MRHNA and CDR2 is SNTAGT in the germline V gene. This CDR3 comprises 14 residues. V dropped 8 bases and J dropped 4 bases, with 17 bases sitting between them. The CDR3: CASRRDVGSTEAFF. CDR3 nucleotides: TGTGCCAGCCGGAGGGATGTGGGGAGCACTGAAGCTTTCTTT.

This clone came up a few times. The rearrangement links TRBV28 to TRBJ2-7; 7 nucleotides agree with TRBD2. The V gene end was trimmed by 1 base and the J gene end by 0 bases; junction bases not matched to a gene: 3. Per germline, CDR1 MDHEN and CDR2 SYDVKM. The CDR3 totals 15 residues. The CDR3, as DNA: TGTGCCAGCAGTTTATTGGGCGGGAGCTCCTACGAGCAGTACTTC. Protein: CASSLLGGSSYEQYF.

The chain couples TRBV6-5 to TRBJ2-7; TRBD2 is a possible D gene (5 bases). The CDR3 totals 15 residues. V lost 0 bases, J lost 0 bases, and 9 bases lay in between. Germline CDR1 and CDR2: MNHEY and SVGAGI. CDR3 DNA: TGTGCCAGCAGTTACTCAGTAGGGAGCTCCTACGAGCAGTACTTC. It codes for CASSYSVGSSYEQYF.

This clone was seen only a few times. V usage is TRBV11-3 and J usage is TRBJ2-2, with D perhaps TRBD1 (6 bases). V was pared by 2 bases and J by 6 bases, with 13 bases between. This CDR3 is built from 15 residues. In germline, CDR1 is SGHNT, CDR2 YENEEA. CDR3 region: CASSLRRGIAGELFF. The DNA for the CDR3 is TGTGCCAGCAGCTTACGCAGGGGTATCGCCGGGGAGCTGTTTTTT. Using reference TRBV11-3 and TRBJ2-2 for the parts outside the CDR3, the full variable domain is EAGVVQSPRYKIIEKKQPVAFWCNPISGHNTLYWYLQNLGQGPELLIRYENEEAVDDSQLPKDRFSAERLKGVDSTLKIQPAELGDSAVYLCASSLRRGIAGELFFGEGSRLTVL.

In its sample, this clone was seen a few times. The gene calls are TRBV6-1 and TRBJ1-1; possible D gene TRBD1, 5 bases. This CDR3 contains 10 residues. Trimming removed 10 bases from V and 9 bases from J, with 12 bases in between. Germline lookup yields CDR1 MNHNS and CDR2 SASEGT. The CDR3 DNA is TGTGCCATCCAGACAGTTAAAGCTTTCTTT. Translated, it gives CAIQTVKAFF.

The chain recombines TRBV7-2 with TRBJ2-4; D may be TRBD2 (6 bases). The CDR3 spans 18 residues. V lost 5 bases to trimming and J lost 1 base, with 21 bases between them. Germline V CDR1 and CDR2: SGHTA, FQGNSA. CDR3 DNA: TGTGCCAGCAGCACTCCCGGGACTCCAGACCCGGCCAAAAACATTCAGTACTTC. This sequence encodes CASSTPGTPDPAKNIQYF.

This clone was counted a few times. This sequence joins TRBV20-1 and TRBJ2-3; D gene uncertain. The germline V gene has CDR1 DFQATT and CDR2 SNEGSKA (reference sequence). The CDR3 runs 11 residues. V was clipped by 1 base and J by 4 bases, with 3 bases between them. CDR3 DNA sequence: TGCAGTGCTAGAGCGTCAGATACGCAGTATTTT. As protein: CSARASDTQYF.

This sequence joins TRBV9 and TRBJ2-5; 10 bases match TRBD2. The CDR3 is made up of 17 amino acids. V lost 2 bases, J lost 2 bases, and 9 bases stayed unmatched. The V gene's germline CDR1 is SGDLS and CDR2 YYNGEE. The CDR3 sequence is CASSVGLAVSNQETQYF. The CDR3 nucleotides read TGTGCCAGCAGCGTCGGACTAGCGGTCTCCAATCAAGAGACCCAGTACTTC.

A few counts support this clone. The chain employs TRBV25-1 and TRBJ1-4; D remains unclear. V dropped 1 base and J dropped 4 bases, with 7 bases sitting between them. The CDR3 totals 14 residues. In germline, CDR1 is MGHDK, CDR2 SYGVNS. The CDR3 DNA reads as TGTGCCAGCAGTGAATCCGGGTTTAATGAAAAACTGTTTTTT. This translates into CASSESGFNEKLFF.

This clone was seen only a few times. CDR3 DNA sequence: TGTGCCAGCAGTTACTCAATCGGTCAGGGATTCTACGAGCAGTACTTC. This translates into CASSYSIGQGFYEQYF. J is TRBJ2-7 and V is TRBV6-5; D may be TRBD1 (5 bases). V lost 0 bases and J lost 3, with 15 bases in between. The V gene's germline CDR1 is MNHEY and CDR2 SVGAGI. The CDR3 is 16 amino acids.

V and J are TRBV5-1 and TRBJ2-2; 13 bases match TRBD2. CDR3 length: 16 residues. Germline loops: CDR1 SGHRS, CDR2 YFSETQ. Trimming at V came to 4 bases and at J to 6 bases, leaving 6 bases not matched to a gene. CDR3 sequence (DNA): TGCGCCAGCAGCATACTAGCGGGAGGGCCCTCCGGGGAGCTGTTTTTT. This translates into CASSILAGGPSGELFF.

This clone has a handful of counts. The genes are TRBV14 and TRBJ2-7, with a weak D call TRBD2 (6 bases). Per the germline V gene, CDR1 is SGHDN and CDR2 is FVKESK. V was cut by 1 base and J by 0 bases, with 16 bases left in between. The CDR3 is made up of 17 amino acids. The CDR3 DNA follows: TGTGCCAGCAGCCAAGTTGGTGGGACTCGGAGCTCCTACGAGCAGTACTTC. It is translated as CASSQVGGTRSSYEQYF.

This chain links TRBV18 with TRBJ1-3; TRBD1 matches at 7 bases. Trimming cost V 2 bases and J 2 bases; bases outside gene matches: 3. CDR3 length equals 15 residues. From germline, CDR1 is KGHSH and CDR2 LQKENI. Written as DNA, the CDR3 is TGTGCCAGCTCACCAACAGGGGTGGCTGGAAACACCATATATTTT. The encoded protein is CASSPTGVAGNTIYF.

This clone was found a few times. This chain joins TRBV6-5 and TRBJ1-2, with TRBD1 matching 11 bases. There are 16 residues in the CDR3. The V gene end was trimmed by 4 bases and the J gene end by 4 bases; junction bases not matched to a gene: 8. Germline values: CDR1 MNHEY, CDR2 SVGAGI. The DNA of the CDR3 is TGTGCCAGCAGTTCCACCCGGACAGGGGGCGCCTATGGCTACACCTTC. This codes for CASSSTRTGGAYGYTF.

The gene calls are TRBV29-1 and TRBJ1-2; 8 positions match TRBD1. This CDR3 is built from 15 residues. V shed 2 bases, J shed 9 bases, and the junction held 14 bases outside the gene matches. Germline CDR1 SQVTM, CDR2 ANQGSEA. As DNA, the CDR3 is TGCAGCGTTGAAAGGCAGGGGGCCAGGAAAGTCAGCTACACCTTC. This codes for CSVERQGARKVSYTF. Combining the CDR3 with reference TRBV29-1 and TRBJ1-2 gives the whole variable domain SAVISQKPSRDICQRGTSLTIQCQVDSQVTMMFWYRQQPGQSLTLIATANQGSEATYESGFVIDKFPISRPNLTFSTLTVSNMSPEDSSIYLCSVERQGARKVSYTFGSGTRLTVV.

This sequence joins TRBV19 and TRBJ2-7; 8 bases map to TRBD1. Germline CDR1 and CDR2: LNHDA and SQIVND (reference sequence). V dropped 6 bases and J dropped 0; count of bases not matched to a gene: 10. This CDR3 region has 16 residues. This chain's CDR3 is CASRGAPGTGSYEQYF. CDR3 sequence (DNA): TGTGCCAGTAGAGGGGCCCCCGGGACAGGCTCCTACGAGCAGTACTTC.